This is a list of T cell receptor beta chains from one sample in a study of shared clonotypes between healthy human individuals. The table came from immunoSEQ multiplex PCR; TCRdb's copy has only in-frame clones and leaves some out. The sample carries about 1.1 million clones, approximately 80% recorded once. Sequencing used memory CD4+ T cells from PBMCs. All receptors derive from a man in his late teens or twenties in good health. Some clones in this sample may be carry-over from other donors' samples. CDR3s include the opening cysteine and the closing phenylalanine or tryptophan. The D gene is left open where the match is weak. Not every row has a clone size; where given, it reads once, few, many or a size class.

d_call	v_call	clone_size	j_call	cdr3_aa	cdr3_nt
TRBD2	TRBV27	.	TRBJ2-1	CASSHWTSGNNEQFF	TGTGCCAGCAGCCATTGGACTAGCGGGAACAATGAGCAGTTCTTC
.	TRBV28	.	TRBJ2-1	CASSLWEGERGYNEQFF	TGTGCCAGCAGTTTATGGGAGGGGGAGCGGGGATACAATGAGCAGTTCTTC
.	TRBV4-2	.	TRBJ1-3	CASSQVAAVYQNTIYF	TGTGCCAGCAGCCAAGTGGCGGCAGTCTACCAAAACACCATATATTTT
TRBD1	TRBV13	.	TRBJ1-2	CASSRLGQETNYGYTF	TGTGCCAGCAGCCGACTCGGACAGGAAACAAACTATGGCTACACCTTC
.	TRBV29-1	.	TRBJ1-1	CSFRSGTEAFF	TGCAGCTTCCGATCGGGCACTGAAGCTTTCTTT
.	TRBV5-1	.	TRBJ1-5	CASRDGEPSSNQPQHF	TGCGCCAGCCGGGACGGTGAACCAAGTAGCAATCAGCCCCAGCATTTT
.	TRBV5-1	few	TRBJ1-2	CASSLSSQERGYTF	TGCGCCAGCAGCTTGAGTTCGCAGGAAAGGGGCTACACCTTC
.	TRBV5-6	.	TRBJ1-1	CASSLFDISGTEAFF	TGTGCCAGCAGCTTGTTTGACATCAGCGGCACTGAAGCTTTCTTT
.	TRBV4-1	.	TRBJ1-1	CASSQIRAGNTEAFF	TGCGCCAGCAGCCAAATCAGGGCGGGGAACACTGAAGCTTTCTTT
TRBD1	TRBV14	.	TRBJ2-3	CASRTGVADTQYF	TGTGCCAGCAGGACAGGGGTAGCAGATACGCAGTATTTT
.	TRBV9	.	TRBJ1-2	CASSVVETEVYGYTF	TGTGCCAGCAGCGTAGTGGAGACAGAGGTCTATGGCTACACCTTC
.	TRBV28	.	TRBJ2-2	CASSLWSTGELFF	TGTGCCAGCAGTTTGTGGAGTACCGGGGAGCTGTTTTTT
.	TRBV9	few	TRBJ2-2	CASSTTVNTGELFF	TGTGCCAGCAGCACGACAGTGAACACCGGGGAGCTGTTTTTT
TRBD2	TRBV28	.	TRBJ2-3	CASSFSGGRADTQYF	TGTGCCAGCAGTTTCTCGGGCGGGAGGGCAGATACGCAGTATTTT
.	TRBV5-1	.	TRBJ1-1	CASSFTSRGGFGNTEAFF	TGCGCCAGCAGCTTTACTTCCCGGGGGGGCTTTGGGAACACTGAAGCTTTCTTT
TRBD1	TRBV11-2	.	TRBJ1-2	CASSWDSYGYTF	TGTGCCAGCAGCTGGGACAGTTATGGCTACACCTTC
TRBD2	TRBV6-4	.	TRBJ2-3	CASSDSRRTSGSIDTQYF	TGTGCCAGCAGTGACTCCCGAAGAACTAGCGGGAGCATAGATACGCAGTATTTT
.	TRBV7-9	.	TRBJ1-5	CASSLVGSGAGNNQPQHF	TGTGCCAGCAGCTTAGTAGGTTCCGGGGCAGGCAATAATCAGCCCCAGCATTTT
.	TRBV7-3	once	TRBJ2-1	CASASGEWNEQFF	TGTGCCAGCGCCAGCGGAGAATGGAATGAGCAGTTCTTC